The 22 T cell receptor beta chains given below trace back to one sample, sequenced in a study of PD-1 blockade in classical Hodgkin lymphoma. The table came from immunoSEQ multiplex PCR; TCRdb's copy has only in-frame clones and leaves some out. The sample contains roughly 100,000 clones, roughly 89% of which appear only once. Time point described: cycle 4 day 1 (C4D1), after five to seven weeks of nivolumab. In every patient, relapse followed autologous stem cell transplantation, while exposure to brentuximab vedotin differed. The starting material was peripheral blood mononuclear cells (PBMCs), obtained before the fourth cycle of nivolumab. The receptors derive from a human donor with classical Hodgkin lymphoma.

This chain links TRBV6-5 with TRBJ1-2; 7 nucleotides match TRBD1. The J segment lost 5 bases and the V segment lost 4 bases, leaving 10 bases of the junction unmatched. The CDR3 consists of 15 residues. In germline, CDR1 is MNHEY, CDR2 SVGAGI. CDR3 sequence reads: CASSLRGHGVYGYTF. The CDR3 DNA follows: TGTGCCAGCAGTTTAAGGGGGCATGGGGTTTATGGCTACACCTTC.

The V gene is TRBV5-1, the J gene TRBJ2-5; 11 nucleotides line up with TRBD2. This CDR3 is built from 16 residues. After removal of 0 bases from V and 4 bases from J, the junction contained 5 bases not matched to a gene. Looked up from germline, CDR1 is SGHRS and CDR2 is YFSETQ. The CDR3 loop is CASSLDSGRARETQYF. In DNA, the CDR3 is TGCGCCAGCAGCTTGGATAGCGGGAGGGCTAGAGAGACCCAGTACTTC.

This CDR3 reads CASSYSSGSEKLFF. In DNA, the CDR3 is TGTGCCAGCAGTTACTCGTCGGGTTCGGAAAAACTGTTTTTT. The gene calls are TRBV6-6 and TRBJ1-4; D unresolved. This CDR3 is built from 14 residues. V shed 0 bases and J shed 8 bases, with 10 bases lying between them. Germline CDR1 MNHNY, CDR2 SVGAGI (reference sequence).

The V gene is TRBV2, the J gene TRBJ2-1, with TRBD1 matching 8 bases. The germline CDR1 and CDR2 sequences are SNHLY and FYNNEI. V lost 9 bases, J lost 7 bases, and 20 bases stayed unmatched. The CDR3 sequence is 17 residues long. This chain's CDR3 is CASNWAGGNSAINEQFF. The CDR3, as DNA: TGTGCCAGTAACTGGGCAGGGGGCAATAGCGCGATTAATGAGCAGTTCTTC. Full variable domain (missing parts from reference TRBV2 and TRBJ2-1): EPEVTQTPSHQVTQMGQEVILRCVPISNHLYFYWYRQILGQKVEFLVSFYNNEISEKSEIFDDQFSVERPDGSNFTLKIRSTKLEDSAMYFCASNWAGGNSAINEQFFGPGTRLTVL.

A single count supports this clone. J is TRBJ1-1 and V is TRBV7-9, with TRBD1 as a possible D gene (5 bases). This CDR3 is 15 amino acids long. The germline CDR1 and CDR2 sequences are SEHNR and FQNEAQ (reference sequence). Trimming took off 5 bases at V and 4 bases at J, with 17 bases between the two ends. CDR3 DNA sequence: TGTGCCAGCAGCCCCCCCCTGGGGCCGGGCACTGAAGCTTTCTTT. Its translation is CASSPPLGPGTEAFF. Based on the CDR3 plus reference TRBV7-9 and TRBJ1-1, the full variable domain is DTGVSQNPRHKITKRGQNVTFRCDPISEHNRLYWYRQTLGQGPEFLTYFQNEAQLEKSRLLSDRFSAERPKGSFSTLEIQRTEQGDSAMYLCASSPPLGPGTEAFFGQGTRLTVV.

This chain connects TRBV10-3 to TRBJ2-3; D unresolved. CDR3 length: 15 residues. V shed 0 bases and J shed 1 base, with 8 bases lying between them. Germline-derived CDR1 and CDR2 are ENHRY and SYGVKD. CDR3 loop: CAISESLVGTDTQYF. The DNA of the CDR3 is TGTGCCATCAGTGAGTCCCTTGTGGGCACAGATACGCAGTATTTT.

The rearrangement links TRBV5-4 to TRBJ2-5; 10 bases match TRBD2. J was trimmed by 0 bases and V by 2 bases; bases with no gene match: 4. CDR1 is SGHNT and CDR2 is YYREEE in the germline V gene (reference sequence). The CDR3 consists of 16 residues. The CDR3 here is CASSFMLAGDQETQYF. CDR3 DNA: TGTGCCAGCAGCTTCATGCTAGCGGGGGACCAAGAGACCCAGTACTTC.

The chain employs TRBV6-6 and TRBJ2-7; either TRBD1 or TRBD2 may fit D (7 bases each). The germline V and J ends were trimmed by 7 bases and 5 bases, with 18 bases remaining between them. Looked up from germline, CDR1 is MNHNY and CDR2 is SVGAGI (reference sequence). The CDR3 is 14 residues long. The CDR3 protein is CASTKGAGDHEQYF. The CDR3 DNA follows: TGTGCCAGCACCAAGGGGGCGGGAGACCACGAGCAGTACTTC.

CDR3 protein: CASSQSAGIYEQYF. The CDR3 DNA sequence: TGTGCCAGCAGCCAGTCAGCGGGGATCTACGAGCAGTACTTC. This chain joins TRBV7-9 and TRBJ2-7; 7 nucleotides match TRBD2. This CDR3 has 14 residues. CDR1 is SEHNR, CDR2 FQNEAQ, per germline (reference sequence). V shed 5 bases and J 3 bases; nucleotides not matched to a gene: 7.

The V call is TRBV20-1, the J call TRBJ1-1, with no clear D. V lost 2 bases, J lost 7 bases, and 8 bases lay in between. Germline CDR1 DFQATT, CDR2 SNEGSKA (reference sequence). CDR3 length: 11 residues. CDR3 DNA: TGCAGTGCTAGAACCCAAGATGAAGCTTTCTTT. Translation gives CSARTQDEAFF.

V is TRBV7-9 and J is TRBJ2-7, with 8 bases lining up with TRBD1. Germline lookup yields CDR1 SEHNR and CDR2 FQNEAQ (reference sequence). With V trimmed by 4 bases and J by 9 bases, 14 bases remained unmatched. The CDR3 is 15 residues long. The CDR3, as DNA: TGTGCCAGCAGCTCGCGGGACAGGTCTTCCTATGGGCAGTACTTC. Its protein product is CASSSRDRSSYGQYF.

This chain joins TRBV10-1 and TRBJ2-5, with a possible D match to TRBD1 (5 bases). Deletions cut 0 bases from V and 4 bases from J, with 12 bases between. Germline V gene lookup returns CDR1 WNHNN and CDR2 SYGVQD (reference sequence). The CDR3 is 15 residues long. The CDR3 reads CASSESGLGGETQYF. CDR3 DNA: TGCGCCAGCAGTGAGTCGGGGCTAGGCGGAGAGACCCAGTACTTC.

V usage is TRBV5-6 and J usage is TRBJ1-2, with 7 bases identical to TRBD1. CDR3 size: 15 residues. CDR1 is SGHDT, CDR2 YYEEEE, per germline. J gave up 5 bases and V 4 bases, and 11 bases lay outside the gene matches. CDR3 in DNA: TGTGCCAGCAGCCCACCCGGGACAGCCCAGTATGGCTACACCTTC. Translated, it gives CASSPPGTAQYGYTF.

This clone showed up just once. The chain uses TRBV7-9 and TRBJ1-3; D possibly corresponds to TRBD1 (6 bases). Germline lookup yields CDR1 SEHNR and CDR2 FQNEAQ (reference sequence). The V end lost 5 bases, the J end lost 2 bases, and 10 bases lay between the germline ends. This CDR3 is 14 amino acids long. In DNA form, the CDR3 reads TGTGCCAGCAGCCTGACAGGCCCTGGAAACACCATATATTTT. As protein: CASSLTGPGNTIYF.

This clone has just one count. V is TRBV5-1 and J is TRBJ2-2, with a weak D call TRBD2 (6 bases). V shed 0 bases and J shed 0 bases, with 12 bases lying between them. From germline, CDR1 is SGHRS and CDR2 YFSETQ. The CDR3 is 17 amino acids. CDR3 residues: CASSLVATGANTGELFF. CDR3 in DNA: TGCGCCAGCAGCTTGGTAGCCACGGGGGCGAACACCGGGGAGCTGTTTTTT.

This clone was observed a handful of times. The chain joins TRBV4-3 to TRBJ1-2; D is undetermined. The length of the CDR3 is 15 residues. V lost 0 bases, J lost 4 bases, and 12 bases lay in between. CDR1 LGHNA and CDR2 YSLEER come from the germline V gene. CDR3 amino acids: CASSQDKARSYGYTF. The CDR3 DNA reads TGCGCCAGCAGCCAAGATAAGGCCAGGAGCTATGGCTACACCTTC.

This clone appeared once. The rearrangement links TRBV5-1 to TRBJ1-4; maybe TRBD1 (5 bases). Trimming cost V 0 bases and J 4 bases, with 10 bases left between them. CDR1 is SGHRS, CDR2 YFSETQ, per germline. The CDR3 spans 15 residues. CDR3 sequence (DNA): TGCGCCAGCAGCTTGGGGAGGGGACTTAATGAAAAACTGTTTTTT. Translated: CASSLGRGLNEKLFF.

The CDR3 loop is CASSPPGRPLDEQYF. CDR3 DNA sequence: TGTGCCAGCTCACCCCCCGGGCGGCCCTTGGACGAGCAGTACTTC. The chain links TRBV18 to TRBJ2-7, with D hard to call. V lost 3 bases, J lost 5 bases, and 17 bases lay in between. Per the germline V gene, CDR1 is KGHSH and CDR2 is LQKENI. This CDR3 spans 15 amino acids. The complete variable domain, with remaining parts taken from reference TRBV18 and TRBJ2-7, reads NAGVMQNPRHLVRRRGQEARLRCSPMKGHSHVYWYRQLPEEGLKFMVYLQKENIIDESGMPKERFSAEFPKEGPSILRIQQVVRGDSAAYFCASSPPGRPLDEQYFGPGTRLTVT.

This rearrangement joins TRBV4-1 to TRBJ2-7; 9 nucleotides line up with TRBD1. V lost 4 bases, J lost 8 bases, and 15 bases stayed unmatched. In germline, CDR1 is MGHRA, CDR2 YSYEKL. The CDR3 extends over 16 amino acids. The CDR3 nucleotides are TGCGCCAGCAGCCTTAAGGGACAGGGTAATAGGGAGCAGCAGTACTTC. Amino acids: CASSLKGQGNREQQYF.

This clone occurred once. V gene TRBV27 combines with J gene TRBJ2-1; 11 positions match TRBD2. The CDR3 runs to 14 residues. Germline assignment: CDR1 MNHEY and CDR2 SMNVEV (reference sequence). J lost 5 bases, V lost 7 bases, and 4 bases had no gene match. CDR3 DNA: TGTGCCAGCAAGCCGACTAGCGGGAACAATGAGCAGTTCTTC. Protein sequence: CASKPTSGNNEQFF.

The V gene is TRBV4-1, the J gene TRBJ2-1; no reliable D call. CDR1 is MGHRA, CDR2 YSYEKL, per germline. The CDR3 extends over 16 amino acids. V dropped 5 bases and J dropped 0 bases, with 14 bases sitting between them. CDR3 coding DNA: TGCGCCAGCAGCGCACCGGCTCAGGACTCCTACAATGAGCAGTTCTTC. Translating gives CASSAPAQDSYNEQFF.

This chain links TRBV27 with TRBJ2-2; D gene unclear. The ends were cut back, 6 bases at V and 6 bases at J, with 11 bases in the middle. CDR3 length equals 13 residues. Germline CDR1 reads MNHEY; CDR2 reads SMNVEV (reference sequence). CDR3 residues: CASRRLDPGELFF. CDR3 DNA: TGTGCCAGCAGGCGCCTAGACCCCGGGGAGCTGTTTTTT.